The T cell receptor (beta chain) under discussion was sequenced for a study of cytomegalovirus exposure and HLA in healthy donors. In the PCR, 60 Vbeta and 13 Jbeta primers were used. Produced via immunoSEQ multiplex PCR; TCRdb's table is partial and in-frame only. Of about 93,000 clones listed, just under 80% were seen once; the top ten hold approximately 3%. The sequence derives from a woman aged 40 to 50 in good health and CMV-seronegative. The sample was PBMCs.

As DNA, the CDR3 is TGTGCCAGTACTCGCGGGGACAGCAATCAGCCCCAGCATTTT. Protein: CASTRGDSNQPQHF. The rearrangement links TRBV19 to TRBJ1-5; tentatively, D is TRBD1 (5 bases). This CDR3 is 14 amino acids long. Deletions cut 7 bases from V and 1 base from J, with 11 bases between. CDR1 LNHDA and CDR2 SQIVND come from the germline V gene (reference sequence).